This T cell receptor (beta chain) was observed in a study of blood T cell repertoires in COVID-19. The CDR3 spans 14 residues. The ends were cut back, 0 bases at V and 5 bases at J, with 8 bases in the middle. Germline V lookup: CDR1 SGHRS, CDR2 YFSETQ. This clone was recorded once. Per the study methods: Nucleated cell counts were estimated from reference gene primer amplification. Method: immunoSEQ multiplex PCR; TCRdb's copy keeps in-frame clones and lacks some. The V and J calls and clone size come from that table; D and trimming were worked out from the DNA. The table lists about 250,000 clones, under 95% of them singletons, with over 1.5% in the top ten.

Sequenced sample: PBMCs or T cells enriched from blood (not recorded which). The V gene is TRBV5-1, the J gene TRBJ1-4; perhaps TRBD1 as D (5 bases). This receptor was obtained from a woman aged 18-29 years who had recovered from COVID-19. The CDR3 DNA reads TGCGCCAGCAGCTTGGTGAACAGGAATGAAAAACTGTTTTTT. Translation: CASSLVNRNEKLFF.